This T cell receptor beta chain was found in a study of CD8+CD57+ T cells in acquired aplastic anemia. Study information: Across the sorted CD4+ and CD8+ cells, DNA amounts averaged about 3 ug. Study-level results: The number of CD8+ CDR3 sequences shared by patients and controls was twenty-nine.

The sequenced patients had an expansion of CD8+CD57+ cells seen by flow cytometry. Regarding this clonotype: Its antigen is unidentified.

J gave up 0 bases and V 5 bases, and 5 bases lay outside the gene matches. Per the germline V gene, CDR1 is SGHTA and CDR2 is FQGTGA. The CDR3 has 15 amino acids. The template for TCR beta VDJ and CDR3 sequence profiling was genomic DNA. TCRdb ran MiXCR on the reads and lists one entry per CDR3 protein. The data contain about 200,000 distinct CDR3 sequences, roughly 50% of them singletons. The rearrangement links TRBV7-3 to TRBJ2-3; the match to TRBD1 covers 7 bases. This TCR was recovered from a human donor with aplastic anemia. The sequencing input was sorted CD4+, CD8+, or CD8+CD57+ T cells (not recorded which) from PBMCs. The CDR3 nucleotides read TGTGCCAGCAGCCTCCTGGGACAGAGCACAGATACGCAGTATTTT. Amino acid sequence: CASSLLGQSTDTQYF.